One sample yielded the 8 T cell receptor beta chains listed below, sequenced in a study of cytomegalovirus exposure and HLA in healthy donors. The PCR ran on 60 Vbeta and 13 Jbeta primers. Data came from immunoSEQ multiplex PCR; TCRdb stores just in-frame clones and leaves some out. The sample holds under 250,000 clones, 80% to 85% seen once. The sequencing sample was made of PBMCs. All receptors come from a woman aged 60-75 years in good health and CMV-seropositive.

V and J are TRBV5-1 and TRBJ2-4; a weak D match, TRBD1 (5 bases). Between the trimmed V and J ends, which lost 0 bases and 1 base, there was a span of 5 bases. From germline, CDR1 is SGHRS and CDR2 YFSETQ. The CDR3 covers 14 residues. CDR3 protein: CASSLDRAKNIQYF. The CDR3 bases are TGCGCCAGCAGCTTGGACAGGGCCAAAAACATTCAGTACTTC. The full variable domain, completed using reference TRBV5-1 and TRBJ2-4, is KAGVTQTPRYLIKTRGQQVTLSCSPISGHRSVSWYQQTPGQGLQFLFEYFSETQRNKGNFPGRFSGRQFSNSRSEMNVSTLELGDSALYLCASSLDRAKNIQYFGAGTRLSVL.

The chain carries TRBV30 and TRBJ2-1, with 9 positions matching TRBD2. CDR3 length: 16 residues. V shed 0 bases, J shed 4 bases, and the junction held 7 bases outside the gene matches. The germline V gene encodes CDR1 GTSNPN and CDR2 SVGIG (reference sequence). The CDR3 DNA is TGTGCCTGGAGTGTGGTAGCGGGAGTTCTGTACAATGAGCAGTTCTTC. Encoded protein: CAWSVVAGVLYNEQFF.

V and J are TRBV7-3 and TRBJ2-7; 7 bases are a match to TRBD2. V lost 5 bases, J lost 2 bases, and 6 bases stayed unmatched. The germline V gene encodes CDR1 SGHTA and CDR2 FQGTGA. The CDR3 is made up of 14 amino acids. The CDR3 nucleotides are TGTGCCAGCAGCCTAGCTAGCGGAACCTACGAGCAGTACTTC. Its protein product is CASSLASGTYEQYF. Looking up the rest from reference TRBV7-3 and TRBJ2-7 gives the full variable domain: GAGVSQTPSNKVTEKGKYVELRCDPISGHTALYWYRQSLGQGPEFLIYFQGTGAADDSGLPNDRFFAVRPEGSVSTLKIQRTERGDSAVYLCASSLASGTYEQYFGPGTRLTVT.

This clone was seen a handful of times. V gene TRBV5-4 combines with J gene TRBJ2-5, with a weak D call TRBD2 (5 bases). V shed 1 base and J shed 4 bases, with 8 bases lying between them. Germline V lookup: CDR1 SGHNT, CDR2 YYREEE (reference sequence). This CDR3 region has 13 residues. The CDR3 spells CASSLYRGETQYF. CDR3 bases: TGTGCCAGCAGCTTGTACCGGGGAGAGACCCAGTACTTC.

The chain has TRBV5-1 and TRBJ1-4, with a tentative D call TRBD1 (5 bases). This CDR3 contains 15 residues. V lost 0 bases and J lost 6, with 12 bases in between. Per the germline V gene, CDR1 is SGHRS and CDR2 is YFSETQ. The CDR3 reads CASSLEGRGDEKLFF. DNA of the CDR3: TGCGCCAGCAGCTTGGAGGGGCGCGGGGATGAAAAACTGTTTTTT.

This clone was seen a single time. The chain couples TRBV19 to TRBJ2-3; 8 bases map to TRBD2. The CDR3 has 15 residues. CDR1 is LNHDA and CDR2 is SQIVND in the germline V gene (reference sequence). With 1 base clipped from V and 4 bases from J, the junction kept 4 bases outside the gene matches. CDR3 protein: CASSIGGGRPDTQYF. CDR3 bases: TGTGCCAGTAGTATAGGAGGCGGGAGGCCAGATACGCAGTATTTT. The whole variable domain, filled in from reference TRBV19 and TRBJ2-3, reads DGGITQSPKYLFRKEGQNVTLSCEQNLNHDAMYWYRQDPGQGLRLIYYSQIVNDFQKGDIAEGYSVSREKKESFPLTVTSAQKNPTAFYLCASSIGGGRPDTQYFGPGTRLTVL.

This clone was found once. The chain links TRBV5-6 to TRBJ2-7, with D possibly TRBD2 on 6 matching bases. The V gene lost 4 bases and the J gene lost 0 bases, with 11 bases spanning the gap. The CDR3 has 14 amino acids. CDR1 and CDR2 (germline): SGHDT, YYEEEE. The CDR3 loop is CASSAEGLSYEQYF. CDR3 in DNA: TGTGCCAGCAGCGCGGAGGGCCTCTCCTACGAGCAGTACTTC.

CDR3 residues: CASSHAQGFEEQYF. CDR3 bases: TGTGCCAGCAGCCACGCACAGGGTTTTGAAGAGCAGTACTTC. The V call is TRBV13, the J call TRBJ2-7; D is possibly TRBD1 (6 bases). Trimming left V 5 bases short and J 7 bases short, with 18 bases between. Germline CDR1 and CDR2: PRHDT and FYEKMQ (reference sequence). This CDR3 is 14 amino acids long.